The 5 T cell receptor beta chains given below trace back to one sample, sequenced in a study of blood T cells in healthy people across ages. Together with a sample-barcoded 5' primer, a J-beta primer mix was included in a second PCR lasting about 7 to 11 cycles. A single record per CDR3 protein comes from TCRdb applying MiXCR to the 5' RACE reads. The sample has 1.5 million to 2 million distinct CDR3 sequences; under 30% are singletons. The sample taken for sequencing was blood. The receptor source for this set is a woman aged 25 to 39 in good health.

This clonotype was observed a few times. This rearrangement joins TRBV5-6 to TRBJ2-1; D is possibly TRBD2 (6 bases). CDR1 is SGHDT, CDR2 YYEEEE, per germline. V was shortened by 4 bases and J by 3 bases, with 14 bases between the two germline ends. There are 15 residues in the CDR3. The CDR3: CASSALAEGYNEQFF. The CDR3 nucleotides are TGTGCCAGCAGCGCACTAGCCGAGGGCTACAATGAGCAGTTCTTC.

Many counts were recorded for this clonotype. This sequence joins TRBV10-3 and TRBJ1-2; 10 bases match TRBD1. The CDR3 loop spans 16 amino acids. CDR1 and CDR2 from the germline V gene are ENHRY and SYGVKD. J gave up 4 bases and V 2 bases, and 7 bases lay outside the gene matches. CDR3 sequence (DNA): TGTGCCATCAGTGAGCCGGGACAGGGGAAGAGCTATGGCTACACCTTC. Its translation: CAISEPGQGKSYGYTF.

The CDR3 is CASSPDGKRQFF. The CDR3 bases are TGTGCCAGCAGCCCAGACGGGAAAAGACAGTTCTTC. This chain links TRBV7-9 with TRBJ2-1, with a weak D call TRBD2 (5 bases). The CDR3 loop spans 12 amino acids. Germline V CDR1 and CDR2: SEHNR, FQNEAQ (reference sequence). V was trimmed by 5 bases and J by 13 bases, leaving 15 bases between them.

As for this clonotype: One junction end does not reproduce the germline sequence, and a read error may be involved. The rearrangement links TRBV9 to TRBJ2-1; D is uncertain. This CDR3 contains 15 residues. CDR1 is SGDLS, CDR2 YYNGEE, per germline. The CDR3 nucleotides are TGTGCCAGCAGCCCCGCCCGCGACTCCGACAATGAGCAGTTCTTC. Its protein is CASSPARDSDNEQFF.

This clonotype was counted ten times or more. The chain uses TRBV6-6 and TRBJ2-7, with D possibly matching TRBD2 (6 bases). Trimming left V 5 bases short and J 2 bases short, with 16 bases between. The CDR3 covers 15 residues. Germline V lookup: CDR1 MNHNY, CDR2 SVGAGI (reference sequence). CDR3 loop: CASSPGAAVTYEQYF. The CDR3 DNA follows: TGTGCCAGCAGTCCGGGAGCGGCAGTTACCTACGAGCAGTACTTC.